The clone carrying this TCR beta chain was picked up one time. The entry originates in a study of shared clonotypes between healthy human individuals. Germline V gene sequence: CDR1 SGHNT, CDR2 YENEEA. The CDR3 contains 15 residues. The V and J ends lost 1 base and 8 bases, in that order; junction bases with no gene match: 9. The protocol was immunoSEQ multiplex PCR, while the TCRdb copy is restricted to in-frame clones and leaves out a portion. The table shows roughly 890,000 clones, with 80% to 95% occurring only once. Naive CD8 cells comprised CD45RO-negative, CCR7-positively selected cells, excluding terminally differentiated effector memory CD45RA+ cells.

This TCR came from a man aged 25-45 years in good health. The sample consisted of naive CD8+ T cells sorted from blood. The chain couples TRBV11-3 to TRBJ2-3; 7 bases fit TRBD2. CDR3 protein: CASSLVPGGSVTQYF. DNA for the CDR3: TGTGCCAGCAGCTTAGTTCCGGGAGGTTCGGTTACGCAGTATTTT.